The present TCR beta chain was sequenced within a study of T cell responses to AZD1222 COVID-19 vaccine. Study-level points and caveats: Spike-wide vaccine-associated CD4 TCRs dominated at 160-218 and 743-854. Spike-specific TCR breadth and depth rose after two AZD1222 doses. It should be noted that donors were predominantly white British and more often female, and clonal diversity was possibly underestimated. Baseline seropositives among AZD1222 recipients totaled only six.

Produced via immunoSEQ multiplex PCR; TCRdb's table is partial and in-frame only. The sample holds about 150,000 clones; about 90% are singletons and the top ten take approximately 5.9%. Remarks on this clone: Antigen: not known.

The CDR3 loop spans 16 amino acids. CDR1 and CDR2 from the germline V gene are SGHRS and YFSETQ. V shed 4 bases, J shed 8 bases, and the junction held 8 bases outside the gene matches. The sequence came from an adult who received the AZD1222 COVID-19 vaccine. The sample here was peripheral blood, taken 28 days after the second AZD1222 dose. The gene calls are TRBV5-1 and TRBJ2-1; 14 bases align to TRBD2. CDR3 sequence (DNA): TGCGCCAGCAGCCGGACCGGGACTAGCGGGGGCTATGAGCAGTTCTTC. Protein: CASSRTGTSGGYEQFF. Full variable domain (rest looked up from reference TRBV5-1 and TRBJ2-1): KAGVTQTPRYLIKTRGQQVTLSCSPISGHRSVSWYQQTPGQGLQFLFEYFSETQRNKGNFPGRFSGRQFSNSRSEMNVSTLELGDSALYLCASSRTGTSGGYEQFFGPGTRLTVL.